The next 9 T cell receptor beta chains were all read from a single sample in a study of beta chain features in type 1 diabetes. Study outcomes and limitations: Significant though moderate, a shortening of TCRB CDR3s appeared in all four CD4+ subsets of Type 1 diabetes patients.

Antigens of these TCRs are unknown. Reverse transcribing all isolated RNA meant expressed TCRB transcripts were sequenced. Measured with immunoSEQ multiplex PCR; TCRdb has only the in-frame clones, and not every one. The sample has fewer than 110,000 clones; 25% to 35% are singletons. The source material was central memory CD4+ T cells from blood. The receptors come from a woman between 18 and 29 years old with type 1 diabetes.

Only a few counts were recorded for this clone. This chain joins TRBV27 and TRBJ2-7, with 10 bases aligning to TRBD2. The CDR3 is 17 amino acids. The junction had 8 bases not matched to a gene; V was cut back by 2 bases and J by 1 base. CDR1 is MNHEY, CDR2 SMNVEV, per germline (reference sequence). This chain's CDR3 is CASSLVTSGRRSYEQYF. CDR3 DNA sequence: TGTGCCAGCAGTTTAGTGACTAGCGGGCGTAGATCCTACGAGCAGTACTTC.

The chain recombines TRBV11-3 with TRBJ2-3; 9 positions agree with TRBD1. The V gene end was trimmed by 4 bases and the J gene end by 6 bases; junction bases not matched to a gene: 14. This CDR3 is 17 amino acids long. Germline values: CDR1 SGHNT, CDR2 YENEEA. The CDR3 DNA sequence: TGTGCCAGCAGCTCGGCGAACAGGGGGCGAGGAATCGATACGCAGTATTTT. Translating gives CASSSANRGRGIDTQYF.

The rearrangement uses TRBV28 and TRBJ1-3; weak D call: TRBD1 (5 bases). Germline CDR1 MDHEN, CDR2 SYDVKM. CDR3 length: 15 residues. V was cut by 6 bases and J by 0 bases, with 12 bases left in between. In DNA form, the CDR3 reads TGTGCCAGCAGGCTACAGGTTCACTCTGGAAACACCATATATTTT. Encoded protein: CASRLQVHSGNTIYF. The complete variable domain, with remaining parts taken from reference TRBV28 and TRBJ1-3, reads DVKVTQSSRYLVKRTGEKVFLECVQDMDHENMFWYRQDPGLGLRLIYFSYDVKMKEKGDIPEGYSVSREKKERFSLILESASTNQTSMYLCASRLQVHSGNTIYFGEGSWLTVV.

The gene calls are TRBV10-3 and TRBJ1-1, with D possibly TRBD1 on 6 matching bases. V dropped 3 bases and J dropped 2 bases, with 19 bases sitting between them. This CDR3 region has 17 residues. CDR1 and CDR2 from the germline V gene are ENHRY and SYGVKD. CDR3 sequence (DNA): TGTGCCATCAGTGATCCCGAGGGGGTGAGAACAAACACTGAAGCTTTCTTT. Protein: CAISDPEGVRTNTEAFF.

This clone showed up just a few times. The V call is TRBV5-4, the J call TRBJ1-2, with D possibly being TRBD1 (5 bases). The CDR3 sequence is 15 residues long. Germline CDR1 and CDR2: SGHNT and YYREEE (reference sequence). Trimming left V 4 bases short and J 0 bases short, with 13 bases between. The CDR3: CASSPGLQANYGYTF. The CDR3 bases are TGTGCCAGCAGCCCGGGACTGCAAGCTAACTATGGCTACACCTTC.

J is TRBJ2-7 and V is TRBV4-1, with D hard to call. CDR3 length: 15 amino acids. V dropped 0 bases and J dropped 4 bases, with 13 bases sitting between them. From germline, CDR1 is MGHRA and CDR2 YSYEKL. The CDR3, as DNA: TGCGCCAGCAGCCAAGACTGGGCGAGCAGGTACGAGCAGTACTTC. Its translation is CASSQDWASRYEQYF.

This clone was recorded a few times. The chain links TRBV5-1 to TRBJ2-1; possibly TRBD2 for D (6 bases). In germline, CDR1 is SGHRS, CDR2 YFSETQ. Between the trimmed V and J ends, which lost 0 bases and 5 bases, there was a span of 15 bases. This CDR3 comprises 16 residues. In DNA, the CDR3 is TGCGCCAGCAGCTTGGACATAGGCGGAGGGAACAATGAGCAGTTCTTC. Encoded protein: CASSLDIGGGNNEQFF.

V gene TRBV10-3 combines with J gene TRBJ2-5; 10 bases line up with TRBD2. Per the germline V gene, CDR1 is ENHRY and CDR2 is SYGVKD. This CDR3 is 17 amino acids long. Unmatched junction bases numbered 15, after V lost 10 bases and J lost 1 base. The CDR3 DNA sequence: TGTGCCACCCGGGGCTGGACTAGCGGATCCGCCCAAGAGACCCAGTACTTC. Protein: CATRGWTSGSAQETQYF.

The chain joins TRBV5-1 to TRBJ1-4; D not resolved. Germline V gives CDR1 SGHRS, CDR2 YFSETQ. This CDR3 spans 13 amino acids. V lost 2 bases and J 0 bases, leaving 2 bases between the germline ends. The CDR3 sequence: CASSFATNEKLFF. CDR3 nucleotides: TGCGCCAGCAGCTTCGCAACTAATGAAAAACTGTTTTTT.